This T cell receptor beta chain appears in the sequencing data of a study of blood T cells in healthy people across ages. Study-level results: While age rose, TCR beta diversity per million T cells dropped in a roughly linear way. Unsorted PBMCs blocked a conclusive comparison of naive and antigen-experienced cells.

PCR was performed a second time for about 7 to 12 cycles using a sample-barcoded 5' primer and a J-beta primer mix. TCRdb re-called the 5' RACE reads through MiXCR, storing one row per CDR3 protein. This sample yields 700,000 to 900,000 distinct CDR3 sequences, of which 25% to 30% are seen a single time; 3% belongs to the top ten. The J segment lost 0 bases and the V segment lost 7 bases, leaving 11 bases of the junction unmatched. The CDR3 sequence is 18 residues long. CDR1 LNHDA and CDR2 SQIVND come from the germline V gene (reference sequence). This clonotype was detected only a few times. What it recognizes is unknown. These data are also associated with another study on T cells of mothers and their children. This second report adds: A few healthy Caucasian mothers gave samples, and so did their six children. Thymic selection molds TCR recombination output in a comparable way in related and unrelated pairs.

The specimen sequenced was blood. The rearrangement uses TRBV19 and TRBJ2-3; TRBD1 matches 12 bases. This sequence originates from a boy aged 5-17 years in good health. CDR3 loop: CASTAIPGQGASTDTQYF. The CDR3 region has the DNA TGTGCCAGTACCGCTATTCCGGGACAGGGGGCTAGCACAGATACGCAGTATTTT.